This T cell receptor (beta chain) was profiled in a study of early T cells in non-severe SARS-CoV-2 infection. This clonotype appeared many times. TCRdb re-derived calls from the 5' RACE reads in MiXCR, one entry per CDR3 protein. The sample lists tens of thousands of distinct CDR3 sequences, under 15% occurring once. CDR3 length equals 12 residues. Germline V gives CDR1 ENHRY, CDR2 SYGVKD. The V gene lost 6 bases and the J gene lost 1 base, with 7 bases spanning the gap. The receptor was isolated from an adult who was a healthcare worker with PCR-confirmed SARS-CoV-2 infection or an uninfected control (not recorded which). The chain recombines TRBV10-3 with TRBJ2-7; D not resolved. Sequences were obtained from whole blood. CDR3 residues: CAIRAASYEQYF. CDR3 DNA sequence: TGTGCCATCAGGGCGGCTTCCTACGAGCAGTACTTC.